The 18 T cell receptor beta chains given below trace back to one sample, sequenced in a study of PD-1 blockade in classical Hodgkin lymphoma (dated by TCRdb to 2020 to 2021). Sample time point, as interpreted from the label and publication: cycle 2 day 1 (C2D1) of nivolumab. Every trial patient had relapsed following autologous stem cell transplantation, and prior brentuximab vedotin exposure was what differed among cohorts A, B and C. Receptors were amplified or captured by the immunoSEQ multiplex PCR assay. TCRdb took over this immuneACCESS table, retaining in-frame rearrangements with V and J assigned. Such tables are incomplete; in checked studies, under half of the missing clones stem from an unresolved V gene, and the remainder is unexplained. The sample table lists roughly 140,000 clones, around four fifths of them with a count of one. Roughly 9.2% of the sample is in the top ten clones.

Sequenced material: peripheral blood mononuclear cells (PBMCs), taken before the second cycle of nivolumab. All receptors come from a human donor with classical Hodgkin lymphoma.

The J gene is TRBJ1-5, the V gene TRBV19; D remains ambiguous. V shed 8 bases and J shed 3 bases, with 14 bases lying between them. Per germline, CDR1 LNHDA and CDR2 SQIVND (reference sequence). The CDR3 is 14 residues long. The CDR3 spells CASAPVGHNQPQHF. CDR3 bases: TGTGCCAGTGCCCCGGTCGGTCACAATCAGCCCCAGCATTTT.

The CDR3 nucleotides are TGTGCCAGCAGCCCGGCCACCGGGGAGCTGTTTTTT. This gives the protein CASSPATGELFF. The chain employs TRBV5-6 and TRBJ2-2; D unresolved. The germline CDR1 and CDR2 sequences are SGHDT and YYEEEE. V lost 4 bases to trimming and J lost 4 bases, with 5 bases between them. The CDR3 spans 12 residues.

The gene calls are TRBV27 and TRBJ2-3; 7 bases agree with TRBD2. The CDR3 loop spans 14 amino acids. Germline CDR1 reads MNHEY; CDR2 reads SMNVEV (reference sequence). J was trimmed by 5 bases and V by 7 bases; bases with no gene match: 9. CDR3 in amino acids: CASIPAGVKDTQYF. CDR3 in DNA: TGTGCCAGCATTCCGGCGGGAGTGAAAGATACGCAGTATTTT.

This clone was seen just once. The chain uses TRBV18 and TRBJ2-1; a possible D gene is TRBD1 (6 bases). Germline values: CDR1 KGHSH, CDR2 LQKENI. The CDR3 runs to 14 residues. Trimming stripped 4 bases from V and 5 bases from J, with 12 bases between. The CDR3 spells CASSLGTLHNEQFF. CDR3 nucleotides: TGTGCCAGCTCACTGGGGACATTGCACAATGAGCAGTTCTTC.

The chain joins TRBV7-2 to TRBJ1-2; no clear D. The germline V gene encodes CDR1 SGHTA and CDR2 FQGNSA. Trimming took off 5 bases at V and 3 bases at J, with 10 bases between the two ends. The CDR3 is 13 amino acids. CDR3 nucleotides: TGTGCCAGCAGCCCACCGGGCGACTATGGCTACACCTTC. It yields the protein CASSPPGDYGYTF.

This clone was counted a few times. This rearrangement joins TRBV6-6 to TRBJ2-2; 7 bases are a match to TRBD2. The CDR3 has 14 amino acids. Germline V gene lookup returns CDR1 MNHNY and CDR2 SVGAGI (reference sequence). V dropped 2 bases and J dropped 7; count of bases not matched to a gene: 4. Here the CDR3 DNA reads TGTGCCAGCAGTTACGAAGCTAGCGGCGGGGAGCTGTTTTTT. Its translation is CASSYEASGGELFF.

This sequence joins TRBV19 and TRBJ2-2, with D possibly TRBD2 on 5 matching bases. This CDR3 is 15 amino acids long. Germline lookup yields CDR1 LNHDA and CDR2 SQIVND (reference sequence). V was trimmed by 0 bases and J by 4 bases, leaving 9 bases between them. The CDR3 DNA is TGTGCCAGTAGTATAGATCGGGGTCGCACCGGGGAGCTGTTTTTT. Its translation is CASSIDRGRTGELFF. Variable domain in full (rest from reference TRBV19 and TRBJ2-2): DGGITQSPKYLFRKEGQNVTLSCEQNLNHDAMYWYRQDPGQGLRLIYYSQIVNDFQKGDIAEGYSVSREKKESFPLTVTSAQKNPTAFYLCASSIDRGRTGELFFGEGSRLTVL.

The rearrangement joins TRBV5-4 to TRBJ2-7; tentatively, D is TRBD1 (5 bases). The V end lost 4 bases, the J end lost 3 bases, and 14 bases lay between the germline ends. The germline V gene has CDR1 SGHNT and CDR2 YYREEE (reference sequence). The CDR3 consists of 14 residues. The CDR3 is CASSPQGFGYEQYF. CDR3 DNA: TGTGCCAGCAGCCCCCAGGGATTCGGCTACGAGCAGTACTTC.

The chain uses TRBV4-2 and TRBJ2-1; 11 bases match TRBD2. Germline trimming cut 0 bases from V and 6 bases from J; bases unmatched to any gene: 19. CDR3 length equals 21 residues. Germline V CDR1 and CDR2: LGHNA, YNFKEQ. The CDR3 here is CASSQDWWELAGVGGSNEQFF. The CDR3 bases are TGTGCCAGCAGCCAAGATTGGTGGGAACTAGCGGGAGTAGGTGGGTCCAATGAGCAGTTCTTC.

The chain carries TRBV27 and TRBJ2-3; 8 nucleotides match TRBD1. Per the germline V gene, CDR1 is MNHEY and CDR2 is SMNVEV (reference sequence). This CDR3 is built from 16 residues. V shed 4 bases, J shed 1 base, and the junction held 7 bases outside the gene matches. Here the CDR3 reads CASSSYPGGRTDTQYF. The CDR3 bases are TGTGCCAGCAGTTCCTACCCAGGGGGCCGCACAGATACGCAGTATTTT.

The chain recombines TRBV28 with TRBJ2-1, with 10 bases matching TRBD2. Trimming at V came to 6 bases and at J to 9 bases, leaving 11 bases not matched to a gene. The CDR3 is 15 amino acids. The germline CDR1 and CDR2 sequences are MDHEN and SYDVKM. The CDR3 region has the DNA TGTGCCAGCAGCTCAAGCGGGAGGGCCGATAGTGAGCAGTTCTTC. Translating it yields CASSSSGRADSEQFF.

This clone was seen only once. This chain links TRBV29-1 with TRBJ2-5; D remains ambiguous. V was trimmed by 3 bases and J by 4 bases, leaving 9 bases between them. The CDR3 has 12 amino acids. Germline assignment: CDR1 SQVTM and CDR2 ANQGSEA. The CDR3: CSVDGFGETQYF. For the CDR3, the DNA is TGCAGCGTTGACGGTTTTGGAGAGACCCAGTACTTC.

The gene calls are TRBV6-5 and TRBJ2-1; 7 nucleotides match TRBD2. The CDR3 runs 15 residues. Unmatched junction bases numbered 3, after V lost 2 bases and J lost 2 bases. Germline-derived CDR1 and CDR2 are MNHEY and SVGAGI. CDR3 DNA sequence: TGTGCCAGCAGTTACACGGGAGGCACCTACAATGAGCAGTTCTTC. Translated, it gives CASSYTGGTYNEQFF.

V gene TRBV7-9 combines with J gene TRBJ2-7, with D possibly being TRBD2 (6 bases). This CDR3 contains 14 residues. V lost 3 bases to trimming and J lost 0 bases, with 9 bases between them. Germline CDR1 SEHNR, CDR2 FQNEAQ (reference sequence). CDR3 sequence (DNA): TGTGCCAGCAGCTTTAGTAGCGGCTCCTACGAGCAGTACTTC. Protein product: CASSFSSGSYEQYF.

The chain is built from TRBV5-1 and TRBJ2-5; D is ambiguous. Trimming took 2 bases from V and 0 from J, leaving 5 bases between them. The CDR3 contains 13 residues. Germline values: CDR1 SGHRS, CDR2 YFSETQ. The CDR3 region is CASSLAHQETQYF. In nucleotides, the CDR3 is TGCGCCAGCAGCTTAGCTCACCAAGAGACCCAGTACTTC.

This clone has only a few counts. The V gene is TRBV14, the J gene TRBJ2-1; 11 nucleotides match TRBD2. The germline V gene has CDR1 SGHDN and CDR2 FVKESK. After removal of 1 base from V and 15 bases from J, the junction contained 11 bases not matched to a gene. The CDR3 spans 15 residues. The CDR3 DNA reads as TGTGCCAGCAGCCAAGGTGGTAGCGGGAGGGCCGGTCTGTTCTTC. This codes for CASSQGGSGRAGLFF.

This chain connects TRBV10-3 to TRBJ2-3; 11 bases are shared with TRBD2. The V gene end was trimmed by 1 base and the J gene end by 1 base; junction bases not matched to a gene: 13. The germline V gene has CDR1 ENHRY and CDR2 SYGVKD. The CDR3 is 20 residues long. DNA for the CDR3: TGTGCCATCAGTGAGTGGTTTGGTAGCGGGAGGGCCTGGGGCACAGATACGCAGTATTTT. It translates to CAISEWFGSGRAWGTDTQYF.

The CDR3 is CASSTGVRPQHF. CDR3 coding DNA: TGTGCCAGTAGTACAGGAGTGAGGCCCCAGCATTTT. The chain combines TRBV19 with TRBJ1-5; no clear D. Trimming stripped 4 bases from V and 9 bases from J, with 10 bases between. Per germline, CDR1 LNHDA and CDR2 SQIVND (reference sequence). The CDR3 contains 12 residues.